Listed below are T cell receptor beta chains from one sample, sequenced in a study of T cell changes during pregnancy in multiple sclerosis. The table came from immunoSEQ multiplex PCR; TCRdb's copy has only in-frame clones and leaves some out. The sample lists about 58,000 clones, roughly 93% occurring once. The sample consisted of CD8+ T cells from peripheral blood mononuclear cells, taken in the second trimester of pregnancy. The receptors were sampled from a female donor with multiple sclerosis, enrolled in a pregnancy study. The CDR3 runs from the conserved cysteine through the conserved F or W. Fields, in order: CDR3 length, D gene, J gene, clone size, V gene, CDR3 DNA, CDR3 protein. D genes are given only for firm matches. Clone sizes are given selectively: once, few, many, or a class where the clone is expanded.

len: 13
d_gene: -
j_gene: TRBJ2-7
abundance: -
v_gene: TRBV27
CDR3nt: TGTGCCAGCAGTCCCTCAGAATCCTACGAGCAGTACTTC
CDR3aa: CASSPSESYEQYF

len: 17
d_gene: -
j_gene: TRBJ2-3
abundance: -
v_gene: TRBV15
CDR3nt: TGTGCCACCAGCAGAGGCCCTGGCGGGGGCCGCACAGATACGCAGTATTTT
CDR3aa: CATSRGPGGGRTDTQYF

len: 11
d_gene: -
j_gene: TRBJ2-7
abundance: -
v_gene: TRBV6-1
CDR3nt: TGTGCCAGCAGTGCTCCCGACGAGCAGTACTTC
CDR3aa: CASSAPDEQYF

len: 15
d_gene: -
j_gene: TRBJ2-7
abundance: -
v_gene: TRBV4-3
CDR3nt: TGCGCCAGCAGCCAAGAATACGGGACACCCTACGAGCAGTACTTC
CDR3aa: CASSQEYGTPYEQYF

len: 19
d_gene: TRBD2
j_gene: TRBJ2-3
abundance: -
v_gene: TRBV7-9
CDR3nt: TGTGCCAGCAGACTGGGGCCTAGCGGGAGGGACCTACGCACAGATACGCAGTATTTT
CDR3aa: CASRLGPSGRDLRTDTQYF

len: 15
d_gene: TRBD1
j_gene: TRBJ1-3
abundance: -
v_gene: TRBV7-2
CDR3nt: TGTGCCAGCAGCCCACAGGGGGACTCTGGAAACACCATATATTTT
CDR3aa: CASSPQGDSGNTIYF

len: 13
d_gene: TRBD1
j_gene: TRBJ2-1
abundance: -
v_gene: TRBV4-3
CDR3nt: TGCGCCAGCAGCCTCCAGGGGGTGAGTGGGCAGTTCTTC
CDR3aa: CASSLQGVSGQFF

len: 15
d_gene: TRBD1
j_gene: TRBJ1-1
abundance: -
v_gene: TRBV6-1
CDR3nt: TGTGCCAGCAAGACCAAGACAGGGGGTGTCGGTGAAGCTTTCTTT
CDR3aa: CASKTKTGGVGEAFF

len: 14
d_gene: -
j_gene: TRBJ1-5
abundance: -
v_gene: TRBV4-3
CDR3nt: TGCGCCAGCAGCCAAGGTTCGTCGGGGCAGCCCCAGCATTTT
CDR3aa: CASSQGSSGQPQHF

len: 16
d_gene: TRBD1
j_gene: TRBJ1-1
abundance: -
v_gene: TRBV19
CDR3nt: TGTGCCAGTAGTATGGGGGGACAGGACAGGAACACTGAAGCTTTCTTT
CDR3aa: CASSMGGQDRNTEAFF

len: 18
d_gene: -
j_gene: TRBJ2-5
abundance: -
v_gene: TRBV28
CDR3nt: TGTGCCAGCAGTTTTAAGATGGAGTTCTCCTCTGACCAAGAGACCCAGTACTTC
CDR3aa: CASSFKMEFSSDQETQYF

len: 15
d_gene: TRBD1
j_gene: TRBJ2-3
abundance: -
v_gene: TRBV6-4
CDR3nt: TGTGCCAGCGCGACCGGACAGGATCCTCAAGATACGCAGTATTTT
CDR3aa: CASATGQDPQDTQYF

len: 15
d_gene: TRBD1
j_gene: TRBJ1-1
abundance: -
v_gene: TRBV6-1
CDR3nt: TGTGCCAGCAGTGAACTGGACAGGGGGAACACTGAAGCTTTCTTT
CDR3aa: CASSELDRGNTEAFF

len: 11
d_gene: -
j_gene: TRBJ2-1
abundance: -
v_gene: TRBV27
CDR3nt: TGTGCCAGCGACGGCGGCAATGAGCAGTTCTTC
CDR3aa: CASDGGNEQFF

len: 15
d_gene: TRBD1
j_gene: TRBJ2-7
abundance: -
v_gene: TRBV9
CDR3nt: TGTGCCAGCAGCGTAGAAGGGACAGTGGACTACGAGCAGTACTTC
CDR3aa: CASSVEGTVDYEQYF

len: 16
d_gene: TRBD1
j_gene: TRBJ1-1
abundance: -
v_gene: TRBV29-1
CDR3nt: TGCAGCGGGGACGATCCGGGACAGGGCGCCGGCACTGAAGCTTTCTTT
CDR3aa: CSGDDPGQGAGTEAFF

len: 15
d_gene: TRBD2
j_gene: TRBJ2-3
abundance: -
v_gene: TRBV15
CDR3nt: TGTGCCACCAGCGCCCCCGGGACTAACCGTGATACGCAGTATTTT
CDR3aa: CATSAPGTNRDTQYF

len: 15
d_gene: -
j_gene: TRBJ2-7
abundance: once
v_gene: TRBV6-1
CDR3nt: TGTGCCAGCAGTGAAGCGGACAGCAGCTCCTACGAGCAGTACTTC
CDR3aa: CASSEADSSSYEQYF

len: 13
d_gene: TRBD1
j_gene: TRBJ2-7
abundance: -
v_gene: TRBV7-9
CDR3nt: TGTGCCAGCAGCCACAGGGGCTCCTACGAGCAGTACTTC
CDR3aa: CASSHRGSYEQYF

len: 15
d_gene: TRBD2
j_gene: TRBJ2-5
abundance: -
v_gene: TRBV27
CDR3nt: TGTGCCAGCAGTTTTCTAGCGGGGGGGGGTGAGACCCAGTACTTC
CDR3aa: CASSFLAGGGETQYF

len: 15
d_gene: -
j_gene: TRBJ2-1
abundance: -
v_gene: TRBV7-6
CDR3nt: TGTGCCAGCAGCCGCCCCGGGGGGCTGGACAATGAGCAGTTCTTC
CDR3aa: CASSRPGGLDNEQFF

len: 13
d_gene: -
j_gene: TRBJ1-1
abundance: -
v_gene: TRBV4-1
CDR3nt: TGCGCCAGCAGCCAAGAACAGGGCGGGGGAGCTTTCTTT
CDR3aa: CASSQEQGGGAFF

len: 18
d_gene: TRBD1
j_gene: TRBJ1-5
abundance: -
v_gene: TRBV11-2
CDR3nt: TGTGCCAGCAGCTTGGGGGACAGGGGGCCTTGGGGCAATCAGCCCCAGCATTTT
CDR3aa: CASSLGDRGPWGNQPQHF

len: 13
d_gene: -
j_gene: TRBJ2-2
abundance: -
v_gene: TRBV27
CDR3nt: TGTGCCAGCAGTCAGGGGATCACCGGGGAGCTGTTTTTT
CDR3aa: CASSQGITGELFF

len: 15
d_gene: -
j_gene: TRBJ2-7
abundance: -
v_gene: TRBV18
CDR3nt: TGTGCCAGCTCAGGGCTTGGGGCACCCTCCTACGAGCAGTACTTC
CDR3aa: CASSGLGAPSYEQYF

len: 11
d_gene: TRBD2
j_gene: TRBJ2-3
abundance: -
v_gene: TRBV29-1
CDR3nt: TGCAGCGTTGAGGCTAGCGGGGTGCAGTATTTT
CDR3aa: CSVEASGVQYF

len: 14
d_gene: TRBD2
j_gene: TRBJ2-1
abundance: few
v_gene: TRBV10-1
CDR3nt: TGCGCCAGCGTCCCCCGGCGGGAGTTCAATGAGCAGTTCTTC
CDR3aa: CASVPRREFNEQFF

len: 13
d_gene: -
j_gene: TRBJ1-2
abundance: once
v_gene: TRBV27
CDR3nt: TGTGCCAGCAGTGACAACAGGGTCAACGGCTACACCTTC
CDR3aa: CASSDNRVNGYTF

len: 13
d_gene: -
j_gene: TRBJ2-7
abundance: -
v_gene: TRBV14
CDR3nt: TGTGCCAGCAGCCAAGGTCTCTCCTACGAGCAGTACTTC
CDR3aa: CASSQGLSYEQYF

len: 16
d_gene: -
j_gene: TRBJ2-1
abundance: -
v_gene: TRBV9
CDR3nt: TGTGCCAGCAGCGTAGATTACAGGGGACTCAACAATGAGCAGTTCTTC
CDR3aa: CASSVDYRGLNNEQFF

len: 12
d_gene: TRBD1
j_gene: TRBJ2-7
abundance: -
v_gene: TRBV7-9
CDR3nt: TGTGCCAGCACCGACAGGGGGGGTGAGCAGTACTTC
CDR3aa: CASTDRGGEQYF

len: 10
d_gene: -
j_gene: TRBJ2-3
abundance: -
v_gene: TRBV20-1
CDR3nt: TGCAGTGCTACAGGGGATACGCAGTATTTT
CDR3aa: CSATGDTQYF

len: 15
d_gene: -
j_gene: TRBJ1-6
abundance: once
v_gene: TRBV7-6
CDR3nt: TGTGCCAGCAGCTATAACAGGGATTATAATTCACCCCTCCACTTT
CDR3aa: CASSYNRDYNSPLHF

len: 16
d_gene: TRBD2
j_gene: TRBJ2-1
abundance: -
v_gene: TRBV9
CDR3nt: TGTGCCAGCAGCGTACCGAAGCGGGGGATATACAATGAGCAGTTCTTC
CDR3aa: CASSVPKRGIYNEQFF

len: 14
d_gene: TRBD1
j_gene: TRBJ2-2
abundance: -
v_gene: TRBV28
CDR3nt: TGTGCCAGCAGTCTTAGGGGGCGTCGCGGGGAGCTGTTTTTT
CDR3aa: CASSLRGRRGELFF

len: 14
d_gene: TRBD1
j_gene: TRBJ1-2
abundance: -
v_gene: TRBV7-9
CDR3nt: TGTGCCAGCAGCCCGACAGGGGACGGCTATGGCTACACCTTC
CDR3aa: CASSPTGDGYGYTF

len: 14
d_gene: -
j_gene: TRBJ1-1
abundance: -
v_gene: TRBV6-4
CDR3nt: TGTGCCAGCAGTGTCTCGGCCAGGAACACTGAAGCTTTCTTT
CDR3aa: CASSVSARNTEAFF

len: 13
d_gene: -
j_gene: TRBJ1-2
abundance: -
v_gene: TRBV9
CDR3nt: TGTGCCAGCAGCCCAAATTCGGACTATGGCTACACCTTC
CDR3aa: CASSPNSDYGYTF

len: 14
d_gene: -
j_gene: TRBJ2-1
abundance: -
v_gene: TRBV11-1
CDR3nt: TGTGCCAGCAGCCCCCTCGGCTCCTACAATGAGCAGTTCTTC
CDR3aa: CASSPLGSYNEQFF

len: 12
d_gene: -
j_gene: TRBJ1-1
abundance: -
v_gene: TRBV4-2
CDR3nt: TGTGCCAGCAGCCAGGGCGTGGACAAAGCTTTCTTT
CDR3aa: CASSQGVDKAFF

len: 15
d_gene: -
j_gene: TRBJ1-2
abundance: -
v_gene: TRBV6-1
CDR3nt: TGTGCCAGCACCTCAAGAGGATGGGAGTACTATGGCTACACCTTC
CDR3aa: CASTSRGWEYYGYTF

len: 14
d_gene: TRBD1
j_gene: TRBJ1-2
abundance: -
v_gene: TRBV29-1
CDR3nt: TGCAGCGTTGAGTCTGGACAGGGTGAAGTTGGCTACACCTTC
CDR3aa: CSVESGQGEVGYTF

len: 16
d_gene: TRBD1
j_gene: TRBJ1-4
abundance: -
v_gene: TRBV15
CDR3nt: TGTGCCACCAGCAGAGAGAGCGGGACAGGGAATGAAAAACTGTTTTTT
CDR3aa: CATSRESGTGNEKLFF

len: 14
d_gene: TRBD2
j_gene: TRBJ2-1
abundance: -
v_gene: TRBV5-1
CDR3nt: TGCGCCAGTTTTAGCGGGGGGCCCTACAATGAGCAGTTCTTC
CDR3aa: CASFSGGPYNEQFF

len: 14
d_gene: -
j_gene: TRBJ1-4
abundance: -
v_gene: TRBV11-2
CDR3nt: TGTGCCAGCAGCTTAGGCAGGGGCCCCGAAAAACTGTTTTTT
CDR3aa: CASSLGRGPEKLFF

len: 15
d_gene: TRBD1
j_gene: TRBJ2-7
abundance: -
v_gene: TRBV6-1
CDR3nt: TGTGCCTTAGAGAGCTCCCAGGACAGGGCCTACGAGCAGTACTTC
CDR3aa: CALESSQDRAYEQYF

len: 15
d_gene: TRBD1
j_gene: TRBJ1-2
abundance: once
v_gene: TRBV6-5
CDR3nt: TGTGCCAGCAGTTACGAATTAGGGGGCAACTATGGCTACACCTTC
CDR3aa: CASSYELGGNYGYTF

len: 13
d_gene: -
j_gene: TRBJ2-5
abundance: -
v_gene: TRBV7-8
CDR3nt: TGTGCGACCGCCGGGGATCTACAAGAGACCCAGTACTTC
CDR3aa: CATAGDLQETQYF

len: 16
d_gene: TRBD1
j_gene: TRBJ1-1
abundance: -
v_gene: TRBV27
CDR3nt: TGTGCCAGCAACCGACGCTCTACAGGGGAACGGACTGAAGCTTTCTTT
CDR3aa: CASNRRSTGERTEAFF

len: 14
d_gene: -
j_gene: TRBJ2-4
abundance: -
v_gene: TRBV25-1
CDR3nt: TGTGCCAGCAGTGAATATGGCAGGGGGGACATTCAGTACTTC
CDR3aa: CASSEYGRGDIQYF

len: 10
d_gene: -
j_gene: TRBJ2-7
abundance: once
v_gene: TRBV9
CDR3nt: TGTGCCAGCGACAGCTACGAGCAGTACTTC
CDR3aa: CASDSYEQYF

len: 13
d_gene: -
j_gene: TRBJ1-1
abundance: -
v_gene: TRBV5-1
CDR3nt: TGCGCCAGCATCGACCCAGGGTCCACTGAAGCTTTCTTT
CDR3aa: CASIDPGSTEAFF

len: 14
d_gene: TRBD1
j_gene: TRBJ1-2
abundance: -
v_gene: TRBV6-5
CDR3nt: TGTGCCAGCAGTTACGGATCAGGGGGCTATGGCTACACCTTC
CDR3aa: CASSYGSGGYGYTF

len: 11
d_gene: -
j_gene: TRBJ1-1
abundance: -
v_gene: TRBV29-1
CDR3nt: TGCAGCGTTGACAGATTCACTGAAGCTTTCTTT
CDR3aa: CSVDRFTEAFF

len: 15
d_gene: TRBD1
j_gene: TRBJ1-1
abundance: -
v_gene: TRBV2
CDR3nt: TGTGCCAGCAGTGAAGGGAGCAGGGGGAACTTTGAAGCTTTCTTT
CDR3aa: CASSEGSRGNFEAFF

len: 13
d_gene: -
j_gene: TRBJ1-5
abundance: -
v_gene: TRBV6-6
CDR3nt: TGTGCCAGCAGCGGGGGTCCGGATCAGCCCCAGCATTTT
CDR3aa: CASSGGPDQPQHF

len: 11
d_gene: TRBD1
j_gene: TRBJ2-7
abundance: -
v_gene: TRBV7-9
CDR3nt: TGTGCCGGGGCAGGGGGCTACGAGCAGTACTTC
CDR3aa: CAGAGGYEQYF

len: 16
d_gene: -
j_gene: TRBJ2-2
abundance: -
v_gene: TRBV6-4
CDR3nt: TGTGCCAGCAGTGACTCGAGGGGGAGTAACACCGGGGAGCTGTTTTTT
CDR3aa: CASSDSRGSNTGELFF

len: 16
d_gene: TRBD1
j_gene: TRBJ2-1
abundance: -
v_gene: TRBV9
CDR3nt: TGTGCCAGCAGCGTAGCGGGACAGGGGTCCTACAATGAGCAGTTCTTC
CDR3aa: CASSVAGQGSYNEQFF

len: 11
d_gene: -
j_gene: TRBJ1-1
abundance: -
v_gene: TRBV6-6
CDR3nt: TGTGCCAGCAGTTCAGGGGCGGGTTTCAAATTT
CDR3aa: CASSSGAGFKF